The rows below give T cell receptor beta chains drawn from one sample of a study of blood T cell repertoires in COVID-19. Sequencing used immunoSEQ multiplex PCR; TCRdb keeps in-frame clones, though not all of them. The sample includes about 170,000 clones, about 86% of them seen just once. The sample consisted of peripheral blood. The origin of the receptors is a man between 65 and 80 years old with active or convalescent COVID-19. CDR3s include the opening cysteine and the closing phenylalanine or tryptophan. Fields, in order: J gene, D gene, clone size, V gene, CDR3 protein, CDR3 DNA. D genes are given only for firm matches. Only some rows state a clone size, as once, few, many or a class for expanded clones.

>TRBJ1-5|TRBD1|NA|TRBV27
CASASGQGQPQHF
TGTGCCAGCGCATCAGGACAGGGTCAACCCCAGCATTTT
>TRBJ2-7|TRBD2|NA|TRBV3-1/TRBV3-2
CASTLRTSGSYEQYF
TGTGCCAGCACCCTCAGGACTAGCGGGTCCTACGAGCAGTACTTC
>TRBJ1-1|TRBD1|few|TRBV2
CARRTGNTEAFF
TGTGCCAGACGGACAGGGAACACTGAAGCTTTCTTT
>TRBJ2-4|TRBD2|NA|TRBV9
CASSTARGGEAKNIQYF
TGTGCCAGCAGCACCGCCCGGGGGGGGGAGGCCAAAAACATTCAGTACTTC
>TRBJ2-2|NA|NA|TRBV7-3
CASSFAGGELFF
TGTGCCAGCAGCTTTGCGGGTGGGGAGCTGTTTTTT
>TRBJ2-5|NA|NA|TRBV5-4
CASTFGGGRQETQYF
TGTGCCAGCACCTTTGGGGGGGGGCGTCAAGAGACCCAGTACTTC
>TRBJ1-6|TRBD1|once|TRBV18
CASSPSRGQNSPLHF
TGTGCCAGCTCACCCTCGAGGGGGCAGAATTCACCCCTCCACTTT
>TRBJ1-2|TRBD1|NA|TRBV18
CASSPDRVINGYTF
TGTGCCAGCTCGCCGGACAGGGTAATTAATGGCTACACCTTC
>TRBJ2-1|NA|NA|TRBV30
CAWSLQGGNEQFF
TGTGCCTGGAGTCTCCAGGGGGGAAATGAGCAGTTCTTC
>TRBJ2-5|NA|NA|TRBV5-1
CASSPRRVWETQYF
TGCGCCAGCAGCCCTCGGCGGGTTTGGGAGACCCAGTACTTC
>TRBJ2-3|TRBD2|NA|TRBV28
CASNPPRGGGTDTQYF
TGTGCCAGCAATCCCCCCCGTGGGGGGGGCACAGATACGCAGTATTTT
>TRBJ1-1|NA|NA|TRBV6-2/TRBV6-3
CASSRQSLNTEAFF
TGTGCCAGCAGCAGACAGTCCTTGAACACTGAAGCTTTCTTT
>TRBJ2-1|TRBD2|NA|TRBV11-2
CASSLDLRLANEQFF
TGTGCCAGCAGCTTAGATCTCCGACTAGCAAATGAGCAGTTCTTC
>TRBJ2-5|NA|many|TRBV7-9
CASSLVFGGQETQYF
TGTGCCAGCAGCTTAGTTTTTGGGGGGCAAGAGACCCAGTACTTC
>TRBJ1-4|NA|NA|TRBV6-5
CASSYNAGFQNEKLFF
TGTGCCAGCAGTTACAACGCCGGGTTCCAAAATGAAAAACTGTTTTTT
>TRBJ2-5|NA|NA|TRBV5-1
CASSLARDGAETQYF
TGCGCCAGCAGCTTGGCGCGGGACGGTGCGGAGACCCAGTACTTC
>TRBJ1-2|NA|NA|TRBV28
CASIPRGRDYGYTF
TGTGCCAGCATCCCGCGGGGGAGAGACTATGGCTACACCTTC
>TRBJ2-2|TRBD2|NA|TRBV7-2
CASSSLAGVAGELFF
TGTGCCAGCAGCTCGCTAGCGGGGGTCGCCGGGGAGCTGTTTTTT
>TRBJ2-1|TRBD2|NA|TRBV3-1/TRBV3-2
CASRGLAAYNEQFF
TGTGCCAGCAGGGGACTAGCGGCCTACAATGAGCAGTTCTTC
>TRBJ2-2|NA|NA|TRBV15
CATSRKGDGELFF
TGTGCCACCAGCAGAAAAGGGGACGGGGAGCTGTTTTTT
>TRBJ1-1|TRBD1|few|TRBV19
CASSFRDREAFF
TGTGCCAGTAGTTTCCGGGACAGAGAAGCTTTCTTT
>TRBJ1-5|TRBD1|NA|TRBV5-1
CASSLEGQAYQPQHF
TGCGCCAGCAGCTTGGAAGGACAGGCGTATCAGCCCCAGCATTTT
>TRBJ2-7|NA|once|TRBV30
CAWSVLRGPYEQYF
TGTGCCTGGAGTGTACTGCGGGGTCCGTACGAGCAGTACTTC
>TRBJ1-5|TRBD1|NA|TRBV6-5
CASRATGGGQPQHF
TGTGCCAGCAGAGCGACAGGGGGGGGTCAGCCCCAGCATTTT
>TRBJ2-5|TRBD2|NA|TRBV5-1
CASSLGGLGPETQYF
TGCGCCAGCAGCTTGGGGGGACTAGGGCCCGAGACCCAGTACTTC
>TRBJ2-5|TRBD2|NA|TRBV29-1
CSVEDPLAQATSFQETQYF
TGCAGCGTTGAAGATCCCCTCGCCCAAGCGACTAGCTTCCAAGAGACCCAGTACTTC
>TRBJ2-1|NA|NA|TRBV2
CASRTRPAGNNEQFF
TGTGCCAGCAGGACCCGACCCGCGGGCAACAATGAGCAGTTCTTC
>TRBJ2-5|NA|NA|TRBV10-2
CASRGETRPYF
TGCGCCAGCAGGGGGGAGACTAGGCCGTACTTC
>TRBJ2-5|NA|NA|TRBV6-1
CASAKNHQETQYF
TGTGCCAGCGCGAAGAACCACCAAGAGACCCAGTACTTC
>TRBJ2-7|NA|NA|TRBV7-2
CASSFRLLTSSYEQYF
TGTGCCAGCAGCTTCCGACTGCTTACTAGCTCCTACGAGCAGTACTTC
>TRBJ1-1|NA|NA|TRBV5-4
CASSLMVTGEAFF
TGTGCCAGCAGCTTGATGGTGACGGGTGAAGCTTTCTTT
>TRBJ2-3|TRBD1|NA|TRBV4-1
CASSQDPPGGVKDTQYF
TGCGCCAGCAGCCAAGACCCCCCAGGGGGCGTTAAAGATACGCAGTATTTT
>TRBJ2-2|TRBD2|NA|TRBV9
CASSVVGSGITGELFF
TGTGCCAGCAGCGTAGTTGGTAGCGGGATCACCGGGGAGCTGTTTTTT
>TRBJ1-3|TRBD1|NA|TRBV5-1
CASTPGTGEIGNTIYF
TGCGCCAGCACCCCCGGGACAGGTGAAATTGGAAACACCATATATTTT
>TRBJ2-1|NA|NA|TRBV27
CASSRQNDNEQFF
TGTGCCAGCAGTCGACAGAACGACAATGAGCAGTTCTTC